The T cell receptor (beta chain) under discussion was sequenced for a study of shared clonotypes between healthy human individuals. Study summary: Donors had three CD4 naive, three CD4 memory, two CD8 naive and one CD8 memory plate apiece.

Method: immunoSEQ multiplex PCR; TCRdb's copy keeps in-frame clones and lacks some. The sample includes around 700,000 clones, about 90% seen only once; the top ten take about a quarter. Positively selected for CCR7, the CD45RO-negative cells used as naive CD8 cells excluded terminally differentiated effector memory CD45RA+ cells. V was pared by 6 bases and J by 3 bases, with 13 bases between. This CDR3 comprises 13 residues. From germline, CDR1 is SGHKS and CDR2 YYEKEE (reference sequence). The chain couples TRBV5-5 to TRBJ2-7, with a possible D match to TRBD1 (6 bases). The sample taken for sequencing was naive CD8+ T cells sorted from blood. The TCR sequence derives from a man younger than 45 in good health. The CDR3: CASTTGIGYEQYF. The CDR3, as DNA: TGTGCCAGCACTACAGGGATAGGCTACGAGCAGTACTTC.